This paragraph covers one TCR beta chain sequence. Its specificity is not known. Germline assignment: CDR1 SGHVS and CDR2 FQNEAQ. The CDR3 is made up of 15 amino acids. V shed 8 bases and J shed 7 bases, with 20 bases lying between them. These data originate in a study of cytomegalovirus exposure and HLA in healthy donors. Study results and limitations: A later look showed TCR association rates differing by HLA locus, highest for DRB1 and lowest for HLA-C. In a later analysis, CMV-associated beta chains were mostly HLA-associated, it appeared.

The primer mix had 60 Vbeta and 13 Jbeta primers. The data were produced by immunoSEQ multiplex PCR, yet TCRdb's version contains in-frame clones alone and is incomplete. The sample records 160,000 or so clones, 71% being singletons. This rearrangement joins TRBV7-8 to TRBJ1-4, with D possibly being TRBD1 (5 bases). The sequenced sample was PBMCs. This TCR came from a woman under 40 in good health and CMV-seronegative. The CDR3 bases are TGTGCCAGCGCACCCGGGGACTTTAAGCGTGAAAAACTGTTTTTT. It codes for CASAPGDFKREKLFF.